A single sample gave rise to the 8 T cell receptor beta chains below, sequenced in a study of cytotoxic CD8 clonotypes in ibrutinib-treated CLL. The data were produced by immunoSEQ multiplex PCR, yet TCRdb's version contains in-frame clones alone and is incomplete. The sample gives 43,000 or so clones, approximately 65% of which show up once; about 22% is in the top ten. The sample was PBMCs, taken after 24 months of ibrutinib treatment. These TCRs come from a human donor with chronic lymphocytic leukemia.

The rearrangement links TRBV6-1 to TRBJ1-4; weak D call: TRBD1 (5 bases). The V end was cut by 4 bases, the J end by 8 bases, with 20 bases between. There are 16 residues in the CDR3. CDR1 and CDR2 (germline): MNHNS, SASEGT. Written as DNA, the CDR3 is TGTGCCAGCAGTGTTGGGGCAGTTGACCTTCGGGAAAAACTGTTTTTT. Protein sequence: CASSVGAVDLREKLFF.

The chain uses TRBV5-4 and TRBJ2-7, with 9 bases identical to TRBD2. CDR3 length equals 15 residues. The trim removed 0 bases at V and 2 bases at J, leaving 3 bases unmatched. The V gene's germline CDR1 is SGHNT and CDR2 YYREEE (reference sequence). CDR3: CASSLAAGGTYEQYF. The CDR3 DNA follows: TGTGCCAGCAGCTTGGCGGCGGGGGGGACCTACGAGCAGTACTTC.

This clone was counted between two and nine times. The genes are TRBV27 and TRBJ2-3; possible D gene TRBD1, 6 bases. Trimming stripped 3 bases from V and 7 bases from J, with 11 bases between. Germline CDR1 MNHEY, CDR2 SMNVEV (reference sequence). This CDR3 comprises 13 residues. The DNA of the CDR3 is TGTGCCAGCAGTTTCCCCGGGACATATACGCAGTATTTT. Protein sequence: CASSFPGTYTQYF.

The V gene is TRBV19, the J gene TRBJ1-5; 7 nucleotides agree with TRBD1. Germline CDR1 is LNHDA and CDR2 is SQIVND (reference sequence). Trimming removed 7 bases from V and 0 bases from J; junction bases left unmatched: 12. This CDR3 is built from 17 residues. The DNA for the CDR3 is TGTGCCAGTACTATGTGGGACAGCGGGTATAGCAATCAGCCCCAGCATTTT. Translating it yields CASTMWDSGYSNQPQHF.

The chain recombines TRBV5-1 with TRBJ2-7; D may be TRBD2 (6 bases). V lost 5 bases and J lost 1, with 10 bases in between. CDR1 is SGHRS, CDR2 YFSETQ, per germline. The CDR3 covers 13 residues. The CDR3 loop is CASRQGGSYEQYF. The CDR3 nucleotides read TGCGCCAGCAGGCAGGGAGGATCCTACGAGCAGTACTTC.

The CDR3 loop is CASSLPSALTDTQYF. Written as DNA, the CDR3 is TGTGCCAGCAGCCTTCCTAGCGCCCTCACAGATACGCAGTATTTT. The gene calls are TRBV28 and TRBJ2-3, with D possibly being TRBD2 (6 bases). This CDR3 contains 15 residues. Trimming left V 6 bases short and J 2 bases short, with 15 bases between. Per the germline V gene, CDR1 is MDHEN and CDR2 is SYDVKM.

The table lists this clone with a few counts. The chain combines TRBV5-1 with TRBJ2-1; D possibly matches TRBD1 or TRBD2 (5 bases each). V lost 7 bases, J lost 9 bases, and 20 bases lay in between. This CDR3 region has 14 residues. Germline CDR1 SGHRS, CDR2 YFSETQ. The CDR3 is CASYSGTPLGEQFF. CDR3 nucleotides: TGCGCCAGCTATTCTGGGACCCCCCTCGGTGAGCAGTTCTTC.

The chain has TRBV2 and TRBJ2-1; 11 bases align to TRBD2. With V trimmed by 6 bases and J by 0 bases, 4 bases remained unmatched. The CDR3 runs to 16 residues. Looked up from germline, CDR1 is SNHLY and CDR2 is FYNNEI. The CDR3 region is CASSVAGGSSYNEQFF. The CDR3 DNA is TGTGCCAGCAGCGTAGCGGGGGGGAGCTCCTACAATGAGCAGTTCTTC.